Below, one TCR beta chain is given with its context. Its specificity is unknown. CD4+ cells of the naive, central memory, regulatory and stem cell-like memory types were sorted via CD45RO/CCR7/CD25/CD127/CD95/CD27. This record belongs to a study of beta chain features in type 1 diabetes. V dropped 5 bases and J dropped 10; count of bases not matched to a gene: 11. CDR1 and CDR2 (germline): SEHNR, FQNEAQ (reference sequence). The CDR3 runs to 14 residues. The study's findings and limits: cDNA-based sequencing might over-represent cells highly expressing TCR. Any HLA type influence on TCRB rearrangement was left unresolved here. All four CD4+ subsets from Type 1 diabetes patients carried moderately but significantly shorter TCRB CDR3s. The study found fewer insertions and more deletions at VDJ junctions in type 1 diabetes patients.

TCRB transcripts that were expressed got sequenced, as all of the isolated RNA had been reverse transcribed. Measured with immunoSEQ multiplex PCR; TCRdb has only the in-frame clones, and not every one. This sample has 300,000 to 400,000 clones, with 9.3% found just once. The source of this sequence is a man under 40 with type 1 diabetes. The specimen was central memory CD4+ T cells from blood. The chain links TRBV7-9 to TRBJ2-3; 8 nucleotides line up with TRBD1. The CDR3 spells CASSGPGQDFAQYF. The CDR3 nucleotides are TGTGCCAGCAGCGGACCGGGACAGGACTTCGCGCAGTATTTT.